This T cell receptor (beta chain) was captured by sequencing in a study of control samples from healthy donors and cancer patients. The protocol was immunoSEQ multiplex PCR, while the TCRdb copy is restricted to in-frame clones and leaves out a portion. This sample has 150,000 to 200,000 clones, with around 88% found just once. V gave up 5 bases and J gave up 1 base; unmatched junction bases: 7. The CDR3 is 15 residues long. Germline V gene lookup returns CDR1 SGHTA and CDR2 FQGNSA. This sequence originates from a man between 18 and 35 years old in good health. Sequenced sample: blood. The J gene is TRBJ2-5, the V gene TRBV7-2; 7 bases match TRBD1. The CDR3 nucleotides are TGTGCCAGCAGCCCATTGGGACAGTTCCAAGAGACCCAGTACTTC. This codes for CASSPLGQFQETQYF. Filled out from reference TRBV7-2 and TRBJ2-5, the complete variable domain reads GAGVSQSPSNKVTEKGKDVELRCDPISGHTALYWYRQSLGQGLEFLIYFQGNSAPDKSGLPSDRFSAERTGGSVSTLTIQRTQQEDSAVYLCASSPLGQFQETQYFGPGTRLLVL.